This entry lists 26 T cell receptor beta chains sequenced from one sample in a study of T cell responses to AZD1222 COVID-19 vaccine. The method was immunoSEQ multiplex PCR; TCRdb's version includes in-frame clones alone and lacks a portion of them. The data hold some 180,000 clones, with around nine tenths observed a single time. The material was peripheral blood, obtained on day 0 of AZD1222 vaccination. Source of these receptors: an adult in good health.

The V gene is TRBV4-1, the J gene TRBJ2-1; 10 bases are shared with TRBD2. This CDR3 contains 16 residues. V was pared by 3 bases and J by 5 bases, with 7 bases of the junction left unmatched. Germline V lookup: CDR1 MGHRA, CDR2 YSYEKL. CDR3 DNA sequence: TGCGCCAGCAGCCAGCCCACTAGCGGGGCCCACAATGAGCAGTTCTTC. This encodes CASSQPTSGAHNEQFF.

The chain has TRBV7-9 and TRBJ1-6, with 7 bases that match TRBD1. Germline V gene lookup returns CDR1 SEHNR and CDR2 FQNEAQ (reference sequence). There are 15 residues in the CDR3. Trimming took 3 bases from V and 6 from J; bases not matched to a gene: 5. The CDR3 sequence: CASSLGGGSNSPLHF. As DNA, the CDR3 is TGTGCCAGCAGCTTGGGAGGGGGCTCTAATTCACCCCTCCACTTT.

This chain connects TRBV9 to TRBJ1-1; perhaps TRBD1 as D (5 bases). The V gene's germline CDR1 is SGDLS and CDR2 YYNGEE. This CDR3 is 14 amino acids long. V was cut by 2 bases and J by 0 bases, with 8 bases left in between. The CDR3: CASSVDRLNTEAFF. DNA for the CDR3: TGTGCCAGCAGCGTCGACAGACTGAACACTGAAGCTTTCTTT.

The genes are TRBV30 and TRBJ2-2, with 7 bases fitting TRBD2. The germline gives CDR1 GTSNPN, CDR2 SVGIG (reference sequence). J lost 5 bases, V lost 0 bases, and 9 bases had no gene match. There are 16 residues in the CDR3. Written as DNA, the CDR3 is TGTGCCTGGAGTGTACCCCGGACTAGACCAACCGGGGAGCTGTTTTTT. It is translated as CAWSVPRTRPTGELFF.

This clone was counted at least ten times. The chain uses TRBV29-1 and TRBJ1-1; possibly TRBD1 for D (6 bases). V was clipped by 5 bases and J by 8 bases, with 18 bases between them. The CDR3 is 13 residues long. Germline CDR1 SQVTM, CDR2 ANQGSEA. CDR3 nucleotide sequence: TGCAGCGTTCTTATTGGGAGAGGGGGGGAAGCTTTCTTT. This sequence encodes CSVLIGRGGEAFF.

The gene calls are TRBV19 and TRBJ1-2; D perhaps matches TRBD1 (6 bases). The germline V gene has CDR1 LNHDA and CDR2 SQIVND (reference sequence). The CDR3 loop spans 14 amino acids. Trimming removed 5 bases from V and 4 bases from J, with 14 bases in between. The CDR3 sequence: CASSPTGIGYGYTF. As DNA, the CDR3 is TGTGCCAGTAGTCCTACAGGGATAGGCTATGGCTACACCTTC.

V gene TRBV24-1 combines with J gene TRBJ2-7; a weak D match, TRBD1 (6 bases). Trimming pared 6 bases from V and 0 bases from J, leaving 8 bases between. The CDR3 consists of 13 residues. CDR1 is KGHDR, CDR2 SFDVKD, per germline. DNA of the CDR3: TGTGCCACCAGTAGGGACATCTCCTACGAGCAGTACTTC. Its protein product is CATSRDISYEQYF.

The genes are TRBV6-5 and TRBJ2-1, with D tentatively TRBD2 (5 bases). Per germline, CDR1 MNHEY and CDR2 SVGAGI. Trimming left V 11 bases short and J 8 bases short, with 16 bases between. The CDR3 contains 12 residues. Here the CDR3 reads CAGSPLGDEQFF. DNA for the CDR3: TGTGCCGGGAGCCCCCTAGGCGATGAGCAGTTCTTC.

The V gene is TRBV21-1, the J gene TRBJ2-3; the table's D call, TRBD2, has no DNA check behind it. TRBV21-1 is a pseudogene locus. This CDR3 is built from 14 residues. The chain's CDR3 is CASNMLAGGNTQYF. The CDR3 coding sequence is TGTGCCAGCAATATGCTAGCGGGAGGTAATACGCAGTATTTT.

CDR3 in DNA: TGCGCCAGCAGGGGTCAGTTCTACGAGCAGTACTTC. Translated, it gives CASRGQFYEQYF. The chain links TRBV5-1 to TRBJ2-7; no firm D call. The ends were cut back, 5 bases at V and 3 bases at J, with 9 bases in the middle. Looked up from germline, CDR1 is SGHRS and CDR2 is YFSETQ. The CDR3 consists of 12 residues.

V and J are TRBV27 and TRBJ2-7; D unresolved. The germline V and J ends were trimmed by 0 bases and 2 bases, with 11 bases remaining between them. The length of the CDR3 is 15 residues. Germline V gene lookup returns CDR1 MNHEY and CDR2 SMNVEV (reference sequence). The chain's CDR3 is CASSLSPTLAYEQYF. The CDR3 DNA follows: TGTGCCAGCAGTTTATCCCCGACATTAGCCTACGAGCAGTACTTC.

CDR3 sequence: CASSLVGQGSGELFF. The CDR3, as DNA: TGTGCCAGCAGCTTAGTGGGGCAGGGGTCCGGGGAGCTGTTTTTT. The rearrangement joins TRBV11-2 to TRBJ2-2; TRBD1 might be the D (6 bases). Trimming left V 1 base short and J 6 bases short, with 12 bases between. CDR1 and CDR2 from the germline V gene are SGHAT and FQNNGV. The CDR3 length is 15 residues.

This clone has only a few counts. The V call is TRBV5-6, the J call TRBJ1-2, with 7 bases identical to TRBD1. V shed 0 bases and J 3 bases; nucleotides not matched to a gene: 8. The CDR3 has 16 amino acids. Per the germline V gene, CDR1 is SGHDT and CDR2 is YYEEEE. The CDR3 region has the DNA TGTGCCAGCAGCTTGGATGGGACAGCGGGTCACTATGGCTACACCTTC. Translated, it gives CASSLDGTAGHYGYTF.

V and J are TRBV12-3 or TRBV12-4 and TRBJ2-3, with a weak D call TRBD2 (5 bases). Trimming took 8 bases from V and 5 from J, leaving 14 bases between them. This CDR3 has 13 amino acids. The CDR3 reads CASGVRAGDTQYF. The DNA for the CDR3 is TGTGCCAGCGGTGTTCGGGCGGGAGATACGCAGTATTTT.

This clone appeared once. The V call is TRBV7-9, the J call TRBJ2-3, with D maybe TRBD1 (6 bases). With 0 bases removed from V and 6 bases from J, the gap between germline ends came to 13 bases. Germline assignment: CDR1 SEHNR and CDR2 FQNEAQ (reference sequence). CDR3 size: 15 residues. The CDR3 nucleotides read TGTGCCAGCAGCTTAGCGGGGGCGAAAGGGGATACGCAGTATTTT. Protein product: CASSLAGAKGDTQYF.

This chain connects TRBV7-9 to TRBJ1-1; D not certain. V lost 5 bases and J lost 8, with 12 bases in between. Germline V gene lookup returns CDR1 SEHNR and CDR2 FQNEAQ (reference sequence). There are 12 residues in the CDR3. Here the CDR3 reads CASSPTAGEAFF. CDR3 DNA sequence: TGTGCCAGCAGCCCGACCGCCGGAGAAGCTTTCTTT.

This chain links TRBV6-5 with TRBJ1-1, with TRBD1 matching 7 bases. V dropped 0 bases and J dropped 3; count of bases not matched to a gene: 1. Per the germline V gene, CDR1 is MNHEY and CDR2 is SVGAGI. The CDR3 has 14 residues. CDR3 region: CASSYSQGDTEAFF. The CDR3 DNA follows: TGTGCCAGCAGTTACTCCCAGGGGGACACTGAAGCTTTCTTT.

The chain carries TRBV4-3 and TRBJ1-2; tentative D call: TRBD1 (6 bases). The CDR3 spans 15 residues. Germline CDR1 LGHNA, CDR2 YSLEER. V was shortened by 0 bases and J by 4 bases, with 12 bases between the two germline ends. The CDR3 spells CASSQDRQGTYGYTF. The CDR3 coding sequence is TGCGCCAGCAGCCAAGATAGGCAGGGGACCTATGGCTACACCTTC.

This rearrangement joins TRBV24-1 to TRBJ2-3; 11 bases align to TRBD2. Germline CDR1 reads KGHDR; CDR2 reads SFDVKD. The CDR3 totals 19 residues. With 4 bases clipped from V and 2 bases from J, the junction kept 13 bases outside the gene matches. In nucleotides, the CDR3 is TGTGCCACCAGTGACCCCGGGCTAGCGGGGGGTTTCCTCACAGATACGCAGTATTTT. Protein: CATSDPGLAGGFLTDTQYF.

This clone appeared a single time. The rearrangement uses TRBV7-2 and TRBJ2-5; TRBD1 is a possible D gene (6 bases). Germline CDR1 and CDR2: SGHTA and FQGNSA. Trimming removed 2 bases from V and 2 bases from J, with 15 bases in between. The CDR3 sequence is 16 residues long. The CDR3 region is CASSLTGTSAQETQYF. The CDR3 DNA reads as TGTGCCAGCAGCTTAACCGGGACAAGTGCTCAAGAGACCCAGTACTTC.

The rearrangement uses TRBV2 and TRBJ2-2; no definite D call. Trimming took off 3 bases at V and 1 base at J, with 3 bases between the two ends. The length of the CDR3 is 13 residues. The V gene's germline CDR1 is SNHLY and CDR2 FYNNEI. DNA for the CDR3: TGTGCCAGCAGTGATGGGAACACCGGGGAGCTGTTTTTT. Protein product: CASSDGNTGELFF.

This clone was recorded only once. The genes are TRBV19 and TRBJ2-1; 10 bases agree with TRBD2. The CDR3 spans 18 residues. Germline V gene sequence: CDR1 LNHDA, CDR2 SQIVND (reference sequence). Trimming cost V 6 bases and J 5 bases; bases outside gene matches: 16. CDR3 in DNA: TGTGCCAGTAGCCAACCACCCTTCAGAGGACTAGCGGACAATGAGCAGTTCTTC. This gives the protein CASSQPPFRGLADNEQFF.

This clone was counted a few times. This chain connects TRBV4-2 to TRBJ2-1, with 11 bases fitting TRBD2. V shed 0 bases, J shed 2 bases, and the junction held 0 bases outside the gene matches. Germline V lookup: CDR1 LGHNA, CDR2 YNFKEQ. CDR3 length: 16 amino acids. CDR3 nucleotide sequence: TGTGCCAGCAGCCAAGATAGCGGGGGGGCCTACAATGAGCAGTTCTTC. It codes for CASSQDSGGAYNEQFF.

The V and J genes are TRBV18 and TRBJ1-2, with a possible D match to TRBD1 (6 bases). The CDR3 spans 15 residues. CDR1 is KGHSH, CDR2 LQKENI, per germline. V lost 2 bases and J 7 bases, leaving 17 bases between the germline ends. CDR3 bases: TGTGCCAGCTCACCAGTCAGGGGCGCAGGATCTGGCTACACCTTC. It encodes CASSPVRGAGSGYTF.

This clone has only one observation. The chain couples TRBV3-1 (or the pseudogene TRBV3-2) to TRBJ2-1; TRBD2 matches at 10 bases. This CDR3 spans 15 amino acids. The junction had 6 bases not matched to a gene; V was cut back by 8 bases and J by 2 bases. The V gene's germline CDR1 is LGHDT and CDR2 YNNKEL (reference sequence). The CDR3 sequence is CASGTSALTYNEQFF. The CDR3 DNA follows: TGTGCCAGCGGGACTAGCGCTTTGACCTACAATGAGCAGTTCTTC.

This chain joins TRBV27 and TRBJ2-2; either TRBD1 or TRBD2 may supply D (5 bases each). The germline V gene encodes CDR1 MNHEY and CDR2 SMNVEV (reference sequence). The CDR3 has 17 residues. V lost 0 bases and J lost 1, with 12 bases in between. The CDR3 here is CASSLSPGTLNTGELFF. CDR3 nucleotide sequence: TGTGCCAGCAGTTTATCCCCCGGGACCCTGAACACCGGGGAGCTGTTTTTT.